Below, 9 T cell receptor beta chains from the same sample are listed, as sequenced in a study of T cell repertoires in cytomegalovirus infection (dated by TCRdb to about 2019). Sequencing took place on an Illumina HiSeq 1500. In TCRdb, the public reads were trimmed at Q25 with fastp and aligned with MiXCR, with productive beta chains retained. Entries are consolidated by CDR3 protein sequence, retaining the most common genes and DNA. The sample table lists some 350,000 distinct CDR3 sequences, about 32% of them with a count of one. The top ten constitute less than 15% of the sample. No antigen has been assigned to these receptors. Interpreted using the paper, the treatment or condition label stands for: in vitro stimulation with specific CMV peptide epitopes to enrich CMV-specific T cells. The sequencing here drew on cultured PBMCs, taken from culture after CMV antigen stimulation. These TCRs come from a human donor in good health (CMV status not recorded). Some clones in this sample may be carry-over from other donors' samples.

J is TRBJ2-1 and V is TRBV7-2; 13 bases fit TRBD2. This CDR3 has 17 residues. V lost 3 bases to trimming and J lost 1 base; unmatched junction nucleotides: 3. CDR1 SGHTA and CDR2 FQGNSA come from the germline V gene. The chain's CDR3 is CASSFGLAGASYNEQFF. CDR3 nucleotide sequence: TGTGCCAGCAGCTTCGGACTAGCGGGAGCGTCCTACAATGAGCAGTTCTTC. Full variable domain (rest looked up from reference TRBV7-2 and TRBJ2-1): GAGVSQSPSNKVTEKGKDVELRCDPISGHTALYWYRQSLGQGLEFLIYFQGNSAPDKSGLPSDRFSAERTGGSVSTLTIQRTQQEDSAVYLCASSFGLAGASYNEQFFGPGTRLTVL.

The chain is built from TRBV12-3 or TRBV12-4 and TRBJ2-1; TRBD1 aligns across 8 bases. The CDR3 consists of 13 residues. Trimming cost V 6 bases and J 8 bases; bases outside gene matches: 6. CDR3 loop: CASSSDRGYEQFF. CDR3 bases: TGTGCCAGCAGCTCCGACAGGGGCTATGAGCAGTTCTTC.

This chain joins TRBV7-2 and TRBJ1-5, with a weak D call TRBD1 (6 bases). Germline V gene data show CDR1 as SGHTA and CDR2 as FQGNSA. V was clipped by 1 base and J by 2 bases, with 9 bases between them. The CDR3 is 15 residues long. The chain's CDR3 is CASSLGPGGNQPQHF. The CDR3 nucleotides are TGTGCCAGCAGCTTAGGTCCAGGGGGCAATCAGCCCCAGCATTTT.

This clonotype was observed a handful of times. The V gene is TRBV20-1, the J gene TRBJ1-5; D is perhaps TRBD1 (6 bases). The V end lost 5 bases, the J end lost 8 bases, and 19 bases lay between the germline ends. The CDR3 has 14 residues. Looked up from germline, CDR1 is DFQATT and CDR2 is SNEGSKA (reference sequence). The CDR3: CSASDSLSAEPQHF. For the CDR3, the DNA is TGCAGTGCTTCGGACAGCCTTTCGGCAGAGCCCCAGCATTTT.

The chain carries TRBV5-1 and TRBJ2-3; D might be TRBD2 (6 bases). This CDR3 has 16 residues. V lost 4 bases, J lost 2 bases, and 17 bases lay in between. CDR1 and CDR2 (germline): SGHRS, YFSETQ. DNA for the CDR3: TGCGCCAGCAGCCCAACCGGGACTGTCAACACAGATACGCAGTATTTT. It translates to CASSPTGTVNTDTQYF.

The chain recombines TRBV24-1 with TRBJ2-3, with D possibly being TRBD2 (5 bases). The length of the CDR3 is 15 residues. V dropped 7 bases and J dropped 0 bases, with 13 bases sitting between them. Germline V gene sequence: CDR1 KGHDR, CDR2 SFDVKD. CDR3 amino acids: CATSDPGESTDTQYF. The CDR3 DNA is TGTGCCACCAGCGACCCCGGGGAGAGCACAGATACGCAGTATTTT.

The J gene is TRBJ2-2, the V gene TRBV12-5; 9 nucleotides agree with TRBD2. CDR3 length: 15 residues. The V and J ends lost 2 bases and 7 bases, in that order; junction bases with no gene match: 5. Germline assignment: CDR1 LGHNT and CDR2 FRNRAP. The CDR3 nucleotides are TGTGCTAGTGGTTTGATAGCGGGAGCTAACGGGGAGCTGTTTTTT. Translation gives CASGLIAGANGELFF.

The CDR3 sequence: CASSFFYWPDQETQYF. The CDR3 DNA reads as TGTGCCAGCAGTTTCTTCTATTGGCCGGACCAAGAGACCCAGTACTTC. The V gene is TRBV28, the J gene TRBJ2-5; D unresolved. The germline V gene has CDR1 MDHEN and CDR2 SYDVKM. This CDR3 has 16 amino acids. The V end lost 3 bases, the J end lost 0 bases, and 14 bases lay between the germline ends.

This clonotype has just a few counts. The genes are TRBV7-2 and TRBJ1-1; no clear D gene. Trimming took off 2 bases at V and 0 bases at J, with 7 bases between the two ends. The CDR3 runs to 14 residues. Germline loops: CDR1 SGHTA, CDR2 FQGNSA. The CDR3 bases are TGTGCCAGCAGCTTACTACAGATGAACACTGAAGCTTTCTTT. Translation: CASSLLQMNTEAFF.